One T cell receptor beta chain is described in this entry. Antigen: not known. Germline CDR1 MDHEN, CDR2 SYDVKM. The CDR3 covers 13 residues. V gave up 5 bases and J gave up 6 bases, with 14 bases separating them. This entry comes from a study of cytomegalovirus exposure and HLA in healthy donors. Study-level background: In a previous analysis, some 110 million unique TCR beta sequences were found from roughly 180 million T cells. Overall study findings and caveats: Earlier analysis looked at TCR beta V segments, and most were productive about 87% or about 30% of the time. TCR beta chain V- and J-gene trimming was linked, in a later analysis, to a missense variant in DCLRE1C.

The PCR employed 60 Vbeta primers together with 13 Jbeta primers. The data were produced by immunoSEQ multiplex PCR, yet TCRdb's version contains in-frame clones alone and is incomplete. The sample includes 140,000 to 150,000 clones, approximately 67% of them seen just once. While unrecorded immune exposures were likely, the donors were nominally healthy when sampled. The chain has TRBV28 and TRBJ2-7; no firm D call. This sequence was found in a woman in her fifties or sixties in good health and CMV-seronegative. The sequenced sample was PBMCs. CDR3 sequence reads: CASSLQITGEQYF. DNA for the CDR3: TGTGCCAGCAGTCTCCAAATTACGGGCGAGCAGTACTTC.